Each of the 5 T cell receptor beta chains below was sequenced from the same sample in a study of blood T cell repertoires in COVID-19. Clones were sequenced by immunoSEQ multiplex PCR, and TCRdb holds only the in-frame ones, with some missing. This table has roughly 130,000 clones, 84% appearing once. The sample was peripheral blood. The receptors shown here come from a woman in her fifties or sixties with acute or convalescent COVID-19.

The chain is built from TRBV5-1 and TRBJ1-6; D remains unclear. With 6 bases removed from V and 1 base from J, the gap between germline ends came to 11 bases. The germline gives CDR1 SGHRS, CDR2 YFSETQ. The CDR3 loop spans 15 amino acids. CDR3 sequence: CASTLGGSYNSPLHF. The CDR3, as DNA: TGCGCCAGCACCCTTGGAGGATCCTATAATTCACCCCTCCACTTT.

This CDR3 reads CASSLYTGYSNQPQHF. CDR3 DNA: TGTGCCAGCAGTTTATATACGGGGTATAGCAATCAGCCCCAGCATTTT. This chain uses TRBV28 with TRBJ1-5; no definite D call. Germline lookup yields CDR1 MDHEN and CDR2 SYDVKM. V lost 1 base and J lost 0, with 10 bases in between. This CDR3 is built from 16 residues.

For this clone: The same CDR3 is also encoded by other DNA sequences in this sample. The chain carries TRBV9 and TRBJ1-1; D is possibly TRBD1 (5 bases). The CDR3 extends over 13 amino acids. V was cut by 3 bases and J by 1 base, with 7 bases left in between. Germline V gene data show CDR1 as SGDLS and CDR2 as YYNGEE. CDR3 residues: CASSAQGNTEAFF. CDR3 DNA: TGTGCCAGCAGCGCGCAGGGGAACACTGAAGCTTTCTTT. Full variable domain (outside the CDR3, taken from reference TRBV9 and TRBJ1-1): DSGVTQTPKHLITATGQRVTLRCSPRSGDLSVYWYQQSLDQGLQFLIQYYNGEERAKGNILERFSAQQFPDLHSELNLSSLELGDSALYFCASSAQGNTEAFFGQGTRLTVV.

In this sample, this clone turned up a few times. This chain uses TRBV30 with TRBJ1-4; no clear D. In germline, CDR1 is GTSNPN, CDR2 SVGIG (reference sequence). Trimming cost V 5 bases and J 2 bases, with 12 bases left between them. CDR3 size: 14 residues. Here the CDR3 DNA reads TGTGCCTGGCGGTATGCGGGGACTAATGAAAAACTGTTTTTT. Amino acids: CAWRYAGTNEKLFF. The variable domain in full, with the rest retrieved from reference TRBV30 and TRBJ1-4, is SQTIHQWPATLVQPVGSPLSLECTVEGTSNPNLYWYRQAAGRGLQLLFYSVGIGQISSEVPQNLSASRPQDRQFILSSKKLLLSDSGFYLCAWRYAGTNEKLFFGSGTQLSVL.

The rearrangement joins TRBV6-6 to TRBJ1-2; 8 bases match TRBD1. The junction had 4 bases not matched to a gene; V was cut back by 5 bases and J by 5 bases. CDR1 MNHNY and CDR2 SVGAGI come from the germline V gene (reference sequence). The CDR3 has 13 amino acids. The CDR3 DNA follows: TGTGCCAGCAGTAGGACAGGGTTTTATGGCTACACCTTC. As protein: CASSRTGFYGYTF.